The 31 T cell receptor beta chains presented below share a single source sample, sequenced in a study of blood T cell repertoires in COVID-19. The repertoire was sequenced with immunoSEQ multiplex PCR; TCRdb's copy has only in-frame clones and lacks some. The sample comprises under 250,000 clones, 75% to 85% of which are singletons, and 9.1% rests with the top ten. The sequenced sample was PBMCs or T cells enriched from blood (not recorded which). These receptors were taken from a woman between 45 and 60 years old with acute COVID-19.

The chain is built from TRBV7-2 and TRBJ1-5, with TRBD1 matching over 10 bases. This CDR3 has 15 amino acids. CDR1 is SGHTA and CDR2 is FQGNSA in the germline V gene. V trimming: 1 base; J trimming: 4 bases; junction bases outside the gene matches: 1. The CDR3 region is CASSLGTGGNQPQHF. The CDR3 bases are TGTGCCAGCAGCTTAGGGACAGGGGGGAATCAGCCCCAGCATTTT.

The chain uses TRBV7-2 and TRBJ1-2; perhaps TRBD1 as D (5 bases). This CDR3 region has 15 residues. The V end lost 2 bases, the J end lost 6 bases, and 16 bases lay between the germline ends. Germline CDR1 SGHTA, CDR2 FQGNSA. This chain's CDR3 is CASSLLDSRGHGYTF. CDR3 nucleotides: TGTGCCAGCAGCTTACTAGACAGCCGAGGACATGGCTACACCTTC.

CDR3 sequence: CASSQTDRGNTEAFF. The CDR3 region has the DNA TGCGCCAGCAGCCAGACGGACAGGGGGAACACTGAAGCTTTCTTT. The chain recombines TRBV4-3 with TRBJ1-1; 9 bases align to TRBD1. Germline-derived CDR1 and CDR2 are LGHNA and YSLEER. The V segment lost 3 bases and the J segment 1 base; nucleotides outside the gene matches: 3. The CDR3 has 15 amino acids.

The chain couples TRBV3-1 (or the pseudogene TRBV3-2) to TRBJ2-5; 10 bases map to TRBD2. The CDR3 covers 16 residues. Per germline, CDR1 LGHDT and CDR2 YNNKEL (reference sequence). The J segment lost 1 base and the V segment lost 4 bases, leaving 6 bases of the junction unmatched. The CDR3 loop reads CASSRLAGGPQETQYF. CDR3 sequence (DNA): TGTGCCAGCAGCCGTTTAGCGGGGGGCCCCCAAGAGACCCAGTACTTC.

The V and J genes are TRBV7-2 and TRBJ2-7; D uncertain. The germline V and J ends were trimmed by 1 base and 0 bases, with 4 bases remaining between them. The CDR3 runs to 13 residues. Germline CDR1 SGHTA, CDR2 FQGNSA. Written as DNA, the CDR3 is TGTGCCAGCAGCTTAGACTACTCCTACGAGCAGTACTTC. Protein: CASSLDYSYEQYF.

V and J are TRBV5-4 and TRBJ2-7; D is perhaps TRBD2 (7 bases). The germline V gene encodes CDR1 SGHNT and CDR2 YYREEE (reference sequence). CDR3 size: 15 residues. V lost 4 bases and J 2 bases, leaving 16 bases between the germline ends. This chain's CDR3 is CASSPGGGGTYEQYF. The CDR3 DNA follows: TGTGCCAGCAGCCCGGGGGGAGGGGGTACCTACGAGCAGTACTTC.

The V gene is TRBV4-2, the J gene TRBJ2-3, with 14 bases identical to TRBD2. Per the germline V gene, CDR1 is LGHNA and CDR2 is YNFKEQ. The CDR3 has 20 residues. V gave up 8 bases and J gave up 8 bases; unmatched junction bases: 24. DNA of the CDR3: TGTGCCAGCCGACACAATGGACTAGCGGGGGGTACTAAGACCCCGACTACGCAGTATTTT. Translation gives CASRHNGLAGGTKTPTTQYF.

The CDR3 DNA reads TGCAGCGTTGGGAGGGACGAGAACACTGAAGCTTTCTTT. This encodes CSVGRDENTEAFF. This rearrangement joins TRBV29-1 to TRBJ1-1; TRBD1 is a possible D gene (5 bases). Germline V gene data show CDR1 as SQVTM and CDR2 as ANQGSEA. The V end was cut by 4 bases, the J end by 1 base, with 10 bases between. This CDR3 region has 13 residues. The variable domain in full, completed from reference TRBV29-1 and TRBJ1-1, reads SAVISQKPSRDICQRGTSLTIQCQVDSQVTMMFWYRQQPGQSLTLIATANQGSEATYESGFVIDKFPISRPNLTFSTLTVSNMSPEDSSIYLCSVGRDENTEAFFGQGTRLTVV.

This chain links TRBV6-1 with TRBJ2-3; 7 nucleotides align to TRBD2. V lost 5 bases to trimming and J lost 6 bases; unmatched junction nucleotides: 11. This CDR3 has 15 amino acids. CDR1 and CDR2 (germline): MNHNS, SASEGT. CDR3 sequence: CASSSEPLGGDTQYF. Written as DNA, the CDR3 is TGTGCCAGCAGTTCCGAACCCCTGGGGGGGGATACGCAGTATTTT.

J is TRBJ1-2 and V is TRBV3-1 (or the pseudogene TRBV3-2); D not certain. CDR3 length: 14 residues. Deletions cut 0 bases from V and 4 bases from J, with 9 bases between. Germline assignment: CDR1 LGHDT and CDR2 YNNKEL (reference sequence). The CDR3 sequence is CASSQETGFYGYTF. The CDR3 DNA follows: TGTGCCAGCAGCCAAGAGACGGGATTCTATGGCTACACCTTC.

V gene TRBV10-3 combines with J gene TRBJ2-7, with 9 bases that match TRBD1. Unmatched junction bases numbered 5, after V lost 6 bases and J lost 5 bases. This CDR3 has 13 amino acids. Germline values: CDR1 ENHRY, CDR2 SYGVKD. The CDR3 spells CAIRQGARNEQYF. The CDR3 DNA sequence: TGTGCCATCAGACAGGGGGCGAGGAACGAGCAGTACTTC.

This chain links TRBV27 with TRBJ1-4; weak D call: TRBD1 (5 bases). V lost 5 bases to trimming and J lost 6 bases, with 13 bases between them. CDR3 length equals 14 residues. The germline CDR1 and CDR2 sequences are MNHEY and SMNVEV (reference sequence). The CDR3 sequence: CASSLSGWDEKLFF. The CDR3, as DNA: TGTGCCAGCAGTCTGTCAGGGTGGGATGAAAAACTGTTTTTT.

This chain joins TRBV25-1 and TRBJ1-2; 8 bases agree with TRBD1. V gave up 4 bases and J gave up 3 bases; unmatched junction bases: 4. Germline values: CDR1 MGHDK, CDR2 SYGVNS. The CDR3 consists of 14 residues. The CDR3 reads CASSGDRKDYGYTF. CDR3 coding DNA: TGTGCCAGCAGTGGGGACAGGAAGGACTATGGCTACACCTTC.

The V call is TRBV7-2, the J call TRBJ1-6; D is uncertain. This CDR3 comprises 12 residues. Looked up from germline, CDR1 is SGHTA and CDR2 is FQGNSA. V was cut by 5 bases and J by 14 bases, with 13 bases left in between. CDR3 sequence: CASSPLVGALHF. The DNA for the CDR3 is TGTGCCAGCAGCCCCCTCGTCGGGGCCCTCCACTTT.

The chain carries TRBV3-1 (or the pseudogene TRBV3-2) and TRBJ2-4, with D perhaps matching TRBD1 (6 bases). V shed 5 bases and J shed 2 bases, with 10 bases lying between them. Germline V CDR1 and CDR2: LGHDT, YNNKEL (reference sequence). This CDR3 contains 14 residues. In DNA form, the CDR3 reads TGTGCCAGCAGCGGGGGCGCAACCAAAAACATTCAGTACTTC. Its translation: CASSGGATKNIQYF.

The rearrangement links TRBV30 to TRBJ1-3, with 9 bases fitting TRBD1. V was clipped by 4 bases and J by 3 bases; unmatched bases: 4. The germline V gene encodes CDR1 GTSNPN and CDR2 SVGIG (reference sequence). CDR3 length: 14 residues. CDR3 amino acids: CAWKDRGYGNTIYF. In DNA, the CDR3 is TGTGCCTGGAAAGACAGGGGGTATGGAAACACCATATATTTT.

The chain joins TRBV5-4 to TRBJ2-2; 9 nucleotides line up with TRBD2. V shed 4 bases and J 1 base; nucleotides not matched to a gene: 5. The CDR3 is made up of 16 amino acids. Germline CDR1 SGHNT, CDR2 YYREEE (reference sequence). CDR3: CASSGNSGRNTGELFF. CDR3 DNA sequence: TGTGCCAGCAGCGGTAATAGCGGGAGGAACACCGGGGAGCTGTTTTTT.

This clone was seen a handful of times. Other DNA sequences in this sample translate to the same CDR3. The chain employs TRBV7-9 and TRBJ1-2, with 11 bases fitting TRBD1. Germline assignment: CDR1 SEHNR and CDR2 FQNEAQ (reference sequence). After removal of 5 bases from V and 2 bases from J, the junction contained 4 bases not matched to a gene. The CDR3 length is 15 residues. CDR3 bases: TGTGCCAGCAGCCCGAGGACAGGGGGCAACTATGGCTACACCTTC. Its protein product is CASSPRTGGNYGYTF.

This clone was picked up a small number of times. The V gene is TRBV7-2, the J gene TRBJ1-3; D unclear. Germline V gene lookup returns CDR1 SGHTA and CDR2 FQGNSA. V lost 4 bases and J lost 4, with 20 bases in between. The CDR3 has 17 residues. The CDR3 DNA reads TGTGCCAGCAGCTCCCATTCCCCAGGCAATCTGGGAAACACCATATATTTT. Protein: CASSSHSPGNLGNTIYF.

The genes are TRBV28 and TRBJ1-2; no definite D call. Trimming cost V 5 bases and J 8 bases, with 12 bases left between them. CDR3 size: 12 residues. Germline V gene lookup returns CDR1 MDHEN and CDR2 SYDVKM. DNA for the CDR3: TGTGCCAGCAGTCAAGACCAGAGGGGCTACACCTTC. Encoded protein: CASSQDQRGYTF.

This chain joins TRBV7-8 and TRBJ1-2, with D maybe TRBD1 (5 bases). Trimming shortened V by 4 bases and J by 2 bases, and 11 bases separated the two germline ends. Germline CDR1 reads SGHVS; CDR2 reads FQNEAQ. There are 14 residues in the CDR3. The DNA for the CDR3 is TGTGCCAGCAGCTCCGCGGGGGGGAACTATGGCTACACCTTC. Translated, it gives CASSSAGGNYGYTF.

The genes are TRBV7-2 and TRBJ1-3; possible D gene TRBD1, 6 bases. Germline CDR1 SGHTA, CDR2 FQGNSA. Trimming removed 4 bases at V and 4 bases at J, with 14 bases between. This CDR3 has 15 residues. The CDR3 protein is CASSSSGQPGNTIYF. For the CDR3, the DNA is TGTGCCAGCAGCTCGTCTGGACAGCCGGGAAACACCATATATTTT.

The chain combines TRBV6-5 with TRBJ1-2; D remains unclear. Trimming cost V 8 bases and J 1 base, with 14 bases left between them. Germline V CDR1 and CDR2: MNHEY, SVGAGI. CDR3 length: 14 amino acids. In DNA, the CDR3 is TGTGCCAGCTCCGATCCGGGGATTAACTATGGCTACACCTTC. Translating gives CASSDPGINYGYTF.

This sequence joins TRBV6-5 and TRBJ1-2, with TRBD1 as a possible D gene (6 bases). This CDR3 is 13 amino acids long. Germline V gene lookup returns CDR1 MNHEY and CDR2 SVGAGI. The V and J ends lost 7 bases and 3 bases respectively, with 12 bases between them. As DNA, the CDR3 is TGTGCCAGCACCCTCGGGACACACTATGGCTACACCTTC. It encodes CASTLGTHYGYTF.

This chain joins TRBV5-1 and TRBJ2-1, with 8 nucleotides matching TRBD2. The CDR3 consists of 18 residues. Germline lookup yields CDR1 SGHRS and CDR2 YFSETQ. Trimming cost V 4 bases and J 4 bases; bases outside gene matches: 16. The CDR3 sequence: CASSLGGGPQTFYNEQFF. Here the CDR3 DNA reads TGCGCCAGCAGCCTAGGCGGGGGGCCACAAACCTTTTACAATGAGCAGTTCTTC. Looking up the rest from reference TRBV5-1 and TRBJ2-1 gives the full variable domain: KAGVTQTPRYLIKTRGQQVTLSCSPISGHRSVSWYQQTPGQGLQFLFEYFSETQRNKGNFPGRFSGRQFSNSRSEMNVSTLELGDSALYLCASSLGGGPQTFYNEQFFGPGTRLTVL.

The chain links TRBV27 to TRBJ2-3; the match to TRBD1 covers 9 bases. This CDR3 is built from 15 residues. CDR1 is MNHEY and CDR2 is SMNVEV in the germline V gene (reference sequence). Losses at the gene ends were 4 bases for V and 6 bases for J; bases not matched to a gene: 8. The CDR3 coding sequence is TGTGCCAGCAGTTCCGGACAGGGGAAATTCGATACGCAGTATTTT. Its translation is CASSSGQGKFDTQYF.

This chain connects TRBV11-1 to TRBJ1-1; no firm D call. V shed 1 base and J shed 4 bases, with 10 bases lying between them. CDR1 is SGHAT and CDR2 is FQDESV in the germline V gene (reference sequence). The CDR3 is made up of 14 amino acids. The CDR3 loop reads CASSLESYGTEAFF. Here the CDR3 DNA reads TGTGCCAGCAGCTTAGAATCATACGGCACTGAAGCTTTCTTT.

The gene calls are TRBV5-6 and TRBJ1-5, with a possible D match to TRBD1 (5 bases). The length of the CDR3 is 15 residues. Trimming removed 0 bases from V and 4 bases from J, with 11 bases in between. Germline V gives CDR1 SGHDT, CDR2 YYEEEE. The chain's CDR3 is CASSLGQSFNQPQHF. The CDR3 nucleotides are TGTGCCAGCAGCTTGGGACAGTCTTTTAATCAGCCCCAGCATTTT.

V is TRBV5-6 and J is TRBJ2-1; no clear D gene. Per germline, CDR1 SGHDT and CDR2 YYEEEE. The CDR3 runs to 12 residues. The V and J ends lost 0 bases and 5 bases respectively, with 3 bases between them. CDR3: CASSLGDNEQFF. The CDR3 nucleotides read TGTGCCAGCAGCTTGGGCGACAATGAGCAGTTCTTC.

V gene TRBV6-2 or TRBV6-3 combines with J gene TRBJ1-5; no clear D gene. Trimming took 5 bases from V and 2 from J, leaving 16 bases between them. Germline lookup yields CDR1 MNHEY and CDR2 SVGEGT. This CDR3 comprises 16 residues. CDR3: CASSPSKRVGNQPQHF. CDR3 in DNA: TGTGCCAGCAGTCCATCGAAGAGGGTAGGCAATCAGCCCCAGCATTTT.

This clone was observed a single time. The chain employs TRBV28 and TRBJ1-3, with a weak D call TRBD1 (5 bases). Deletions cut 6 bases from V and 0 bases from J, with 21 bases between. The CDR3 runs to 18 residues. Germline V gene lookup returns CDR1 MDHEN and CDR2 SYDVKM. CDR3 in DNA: TGTGCCAGCAGATCCCACCCGGGGGGAGATAGCTCTGGAAACACCATATATTTT. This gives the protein CASRSHPGGDSSGNTIYF.